The present T cell receptor beta chain was sequenced within a study of blood T cell repertoires in COVID-19. At the level of the study: COVID-19 samples collected from the United States, Italy and Spain covered acute and convalescent phases. Sources were T cells, B-cell-depleted T cells, or PBMCs; the material itself was cDNA or gDNA.

TCRdb keeps only in-frame clones here, not all; method: immunoSEQ multiplex PCR. Here the sample spans roughly 250,000 clones, roughly 84% being singletons. This clone was detected once. CDR3 length equals 12 residues. The germline CDR1 and CDR2 sequences are MNHNY and SVGAGI (reference sequence). Trimming left V 1 base short and J 6 bases short, with 6 bases between. Patients of the Seattle cohort, enrolled during active infection, were followed longitudinally. The chain employs TRBV6-6 and TRBJ1-2, with D unclear. The receptor was derived from a human donor with COVID-19, enrolled during active disease. The donor label of this sample is uncertain. Input material: peripheral blood. The CDR3 sequence is CASSYWRDGYTF. The CDR3 DNA reads as TGTGCCAGCAGTTACTGGAGGGATGGCTACACCTTC.